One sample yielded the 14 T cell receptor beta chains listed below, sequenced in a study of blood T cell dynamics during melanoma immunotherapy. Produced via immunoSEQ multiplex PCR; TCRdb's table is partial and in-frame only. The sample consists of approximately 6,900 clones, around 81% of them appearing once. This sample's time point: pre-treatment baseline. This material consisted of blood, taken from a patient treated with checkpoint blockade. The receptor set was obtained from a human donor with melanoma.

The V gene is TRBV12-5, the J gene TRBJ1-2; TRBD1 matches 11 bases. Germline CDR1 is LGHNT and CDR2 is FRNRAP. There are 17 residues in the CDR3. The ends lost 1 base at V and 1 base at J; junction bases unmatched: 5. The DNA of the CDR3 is TGTGCTAGTGGTTTGGATACCGGGACAGGGGGTAACTATGGCTACACCTTC. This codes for CASGLDTGTGGNYGYTF.

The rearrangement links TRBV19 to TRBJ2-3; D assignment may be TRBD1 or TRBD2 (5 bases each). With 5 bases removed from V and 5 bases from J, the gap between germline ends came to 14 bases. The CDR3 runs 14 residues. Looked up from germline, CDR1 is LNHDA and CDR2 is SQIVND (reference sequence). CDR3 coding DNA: TGTGCCAGTAGTGCAGGGAGCGATAGAGATACGCAGTATTTT. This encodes CASSAGSDRDTQYF.

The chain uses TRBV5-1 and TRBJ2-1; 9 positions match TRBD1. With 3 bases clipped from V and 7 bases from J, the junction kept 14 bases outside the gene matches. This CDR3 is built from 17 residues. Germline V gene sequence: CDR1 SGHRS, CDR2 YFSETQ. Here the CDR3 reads CASSSPRDRVLNNEQFF. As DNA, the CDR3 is TGCGCCAGCAGCTCACCCCGGGACAGGGTACTAAATAATGAGCAGTTCTTC.

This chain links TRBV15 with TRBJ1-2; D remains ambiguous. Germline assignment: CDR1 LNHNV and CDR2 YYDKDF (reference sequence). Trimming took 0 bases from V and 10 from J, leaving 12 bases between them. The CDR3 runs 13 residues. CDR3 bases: TGTGCCACCAGCAGAGATAGGGCTTCTTACTACACCTTC. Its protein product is CATSRDRASYYTF.

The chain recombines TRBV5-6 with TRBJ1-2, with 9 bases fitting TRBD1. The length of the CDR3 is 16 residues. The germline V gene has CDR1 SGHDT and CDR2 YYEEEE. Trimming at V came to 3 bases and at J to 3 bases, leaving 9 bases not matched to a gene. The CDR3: CASSSDPTGGYYGYTF. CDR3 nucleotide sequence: TGTGCCAGCAGCTCGGACCCGACAGGGGGATACTATGGCTACACCTTC. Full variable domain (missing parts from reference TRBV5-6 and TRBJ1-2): DAGVTQSPTHLIKTRGQQVTLRCSPKSGHDTVSWYQQALGQGPQFIFQYYEEEERQRGNFPDRFSGHQFPNYSSELNVNALLLGDSALYLCASSSDPTGGYYGYTFGSGTRLTVV.

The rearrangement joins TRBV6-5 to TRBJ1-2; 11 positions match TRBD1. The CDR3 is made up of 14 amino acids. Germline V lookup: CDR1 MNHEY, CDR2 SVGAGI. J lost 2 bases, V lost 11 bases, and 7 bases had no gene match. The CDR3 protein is CAAWGQGGNYGYTF. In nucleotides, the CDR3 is TGTGCCGCTTGGGGACAGGGGGGGAACTATGGCTACACCTTC.

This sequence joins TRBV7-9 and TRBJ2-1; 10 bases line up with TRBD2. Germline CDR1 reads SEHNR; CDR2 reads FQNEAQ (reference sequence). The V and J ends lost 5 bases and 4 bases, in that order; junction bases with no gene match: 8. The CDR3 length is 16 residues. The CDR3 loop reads CASSQPLAGAYNEQFF. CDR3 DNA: TGTGCCAGCAGCCAACCGCTAGCGGGAGCGTACAATGAGCAGTTCTTC. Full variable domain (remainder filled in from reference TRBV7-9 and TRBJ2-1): DTGVSQNPRHKITKRGQNVTFRCDPISEHNRLYWYRQTLGQGPEFLTYFQNEAQLEKSRLLSDRFSAERPKGSFSTLEIQRTEQGDSAMYLCASSQPLAGAYNEQFFGPGTRLTVL.

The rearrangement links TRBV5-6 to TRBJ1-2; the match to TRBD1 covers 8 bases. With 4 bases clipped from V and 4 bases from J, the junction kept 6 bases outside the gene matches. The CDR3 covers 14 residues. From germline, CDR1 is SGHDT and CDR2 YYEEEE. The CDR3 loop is CASSTGTGLYGYTF. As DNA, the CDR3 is TGTGCCAGCAGCACCGGGACAGGACTCTATGGCTACACCTTC.

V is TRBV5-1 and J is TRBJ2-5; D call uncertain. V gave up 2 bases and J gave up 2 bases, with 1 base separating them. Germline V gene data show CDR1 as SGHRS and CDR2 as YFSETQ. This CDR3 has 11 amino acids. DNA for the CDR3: TGCGCCAGCAGCTTTCAAGAGACCCAGTACTTC. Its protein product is CASSFQETQYF. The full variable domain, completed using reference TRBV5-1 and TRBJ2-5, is KAGVTQTPRYLIKTRGQQVTLSCSPISGHRSVSWYQQTPGQGLQFLFEYFSETQRNKGNFPGRFSGRQFSNSRSEMNVSTLELGDSALYLCASSFQETQYFGPGTRLLVL.

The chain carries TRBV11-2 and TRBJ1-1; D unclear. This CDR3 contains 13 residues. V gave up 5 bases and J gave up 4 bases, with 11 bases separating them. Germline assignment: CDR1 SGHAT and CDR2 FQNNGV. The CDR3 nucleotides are TGTGCCAGCAGCCCCTTAACAAGCACTGAAGCTTTCTTT. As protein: CASSPLTSTEAFF. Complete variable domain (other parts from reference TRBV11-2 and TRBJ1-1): EAGVAQSPRYKIIEKRQSVAFWCNPISGHATLYWYQQILGQGPKLLIQFQNNGVVDDSQLPKDRFSAERLKGVDSTLKIQPAKLEDSAVYLCASSPLTSTEAFFGQGTRLTVV.

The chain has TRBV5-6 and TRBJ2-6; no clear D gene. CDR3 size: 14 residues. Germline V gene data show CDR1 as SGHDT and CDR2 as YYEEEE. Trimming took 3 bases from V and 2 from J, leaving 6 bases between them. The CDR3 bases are TGTGCCAGCAGCTCATCTACTGGGGCCAACGTCCTGACTTTC. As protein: CASSSSTGANVLTF.

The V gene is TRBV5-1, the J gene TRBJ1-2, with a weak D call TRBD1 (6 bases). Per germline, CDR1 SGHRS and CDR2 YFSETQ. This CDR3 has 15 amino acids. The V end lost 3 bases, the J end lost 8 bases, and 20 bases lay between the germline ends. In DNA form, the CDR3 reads TGCGCCAGCAGCTACGAACCGACAGGATCCCAGGGCTACACCTTC. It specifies CASSYEPTGSQGYTF.

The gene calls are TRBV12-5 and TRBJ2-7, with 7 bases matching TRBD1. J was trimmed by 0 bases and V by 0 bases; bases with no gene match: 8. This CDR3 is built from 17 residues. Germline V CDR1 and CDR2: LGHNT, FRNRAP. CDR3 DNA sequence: TGTGCTAGTGGTTTGGTAGTTGCCAGGGGGTTCTCCTACGAGCAGTACTTC. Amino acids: CASGLVVARGFSYEQYF.

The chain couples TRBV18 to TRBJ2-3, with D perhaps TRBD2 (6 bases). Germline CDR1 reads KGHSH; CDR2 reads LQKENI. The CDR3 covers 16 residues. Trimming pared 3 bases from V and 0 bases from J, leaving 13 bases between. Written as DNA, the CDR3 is TGTGCCAGCTCACCCCCCGCAAGCGGGAGCACAGATACGCAGTATTTT. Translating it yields CASSPPASGSTDTQYF.